A selection of T cell receptor beta chains follows, all from one sample in a study of blood T cell repertoires in COVID-19. This table comes from immunoSEQ multiplex PCR, and its TCRdb copy is limited to in-frame clones, with some not included. Among 50,000 to 80,000 clones, 70% to 90% were seen once, and the ten largest hold under 8%. The sample was peripheral blood. The receptors were gathered from a man aged 45-65 years with active COVID-19. Each CDR3 is given with its conserved first and last residue. A D gene is named only where the DNA matches it firmly. Size is omitted from some rows. Given values are once, few, many or a class for expanded clones.

clone size	D gene	V gene	J gene	CDR3 protein	CDR3 DNA
NA	TRBD1	TRBV5-4	TRBJ2-2	CASSLGTGGRGTGELFF	TGTGCCAGCAGCTTGGGGACAGGGGGTAGAGGCACCGGGGAGCTGTTTTTT
NA	NA	TRBV3-1/TRBV3-2	TRBJ2-2	CASSHGGNTGELFF	TGTGCCAGCAGCCACGGGGGGAACACCGGGGAGCTGTTTTTT
NA	TRBD2	TRBV18	TRBJ2-1	CASSLSGLAMVGEQFF	TGTGCCAGCTCACTGTCGGGACTAGCGATGGTGGGGGAGCAGTTCTTC
once	NA	TRBV7-3	TRBJ2-5	CASSSDGKETQYF	TGTGCCAGCAGCTCTGACGGGAAAGAGACCCAGTACTTC
NA	NA	TRBV5-1	TRBJ2-1	CASRGEGSTNNEQFF	TGCGCCAGCAGAGGGGAAGGCTCCACCAACAATGAGCAGTTCTTC
NA	TRBD1	TRBV28	TRBJ2-3	CASSLTGGNSDTQYF	TGTGCCAGCAGTTTAACAGGGGGAAACTCAGATACGCAGTATTTT
NA	NA	TRBV5-1	TRBJ2-2	CASSLVPQVGTGELFF	TGCGCCAGCAGCTTGGTTCCCCAGGTGGGCACCGGGGAGCTGTTTTTT
NA	NA	TRBV15	TRBJ2-5	CATSRSQGGRETQYF	TGTGCCACCAGTCGATCCCAGGGTGGTCGAGAGACCCAGTACTTC
few	TRBD1	TRBV9	TRBJ1-2	CASSESPGTGAYGYTF	TGTGCCAGCAGCGAGAGCCCCGGGACAGGGGCCTATGGCTACACCTTC
NA	TRBD2	TRBV6-1	TRBJ2-1	CASSDRLAGDEQFF	TGTGCCAGCAGTGACCGACTAGCGGGAGATGAGCAGTTCTTC
NA	NA	TRBV6-5	TRBJ1-6	CASSYASRGDSPLHF	TGTGCCAGCAGTTACGCTTCCCGGGGTGATTCACCCCTCCACTTT
NA	NA	TRBV3-1/TRBV3-2	TRBJ2-5	CASSPIRRETQYF	TGTGCCAGCAGCCCCATCCGCCGGGAGACCCAGTACTTC
NA	NA	TRBV28	TRBJ2-3	CATHRGGGTDTQYF	TGTGCCACCCACCGGGGCGGGGGCACAGATACGCAGTATTTT
NA	TRBD1	TRBV6-6	TRBJ1-2	CASTLEGQGYGYTF	TGTGCCAGCACTTTAGAGGGACAGGGATATGGCTACACCTTC
NA	NA	TRBV5-4	TRBJ1-2	CASSLAGGGSGYTF	TGTGCCAGCAGCCTAGCTGGGGGGGGCTCTGGCTACACCTTC
NA	NA	TRBV19	TRBJ1-6	CASTLGADSSPLHF	TGTGCCAGTACCTTAGGGGCTGATAGCTCACCCCTCCACTTT
NA	TRBD1	TRBV5-1	TRBJ1-2	CASSPGGDHGYTF	TGCGCCAGCAGCCCAGGGGGCGATCATGGCTACACCTTC
NA	TRBD1	TRBV15	TRBJ2-7	CATSRRRQGTGVGYEQYF	TGTGCCACCAGCAGAAGAAGACAGGGGACAGGGGTGGGCTACGAGCAGTACTTC
NA	NA	TRBV5-4	TRBJ2-6	CASSVGSSGANVLTF	TGTGCCAGCAGCGTAGGGAGCTCTGGGGCCAACGTCCTGACTTTC
NA	TRBD1	TRBV6-5	TRBJ1-4	CASSTGGSANEKLFF	TGTGCCAGCAGCACAGGGGGTTCGGCTAATGAAAAACTGTTTTTT
once	TRBD2	TRBV6-5	TRBJ2-3	CASKQLAATDTQYF	TGTGCCAGCAAGCAACTAGCGGCCACAGATACGCAGTATTTT
NA	TRBD1	TRBV5-1	TRBJ2-1	CASTFGMTGTNEQFF	TGCGCCAGCACCTTCGGAATGACAGGGACCAATGAGCAGTTCTTC
NA	TRBD1	TRBV6-1	TRBJ1-3	CASSEAESGGNTIYF	TGTGCCAGCAGTGAAGCTGAGTCAGGGGGGAACACCATATATTTT
once	NA	TRBV29-1	TRBJ1-2	CSGGGGSYGYTF	TGCAGCGGGGGAGGAGGGTCCTATGGCTACACCTTC
NA	TRBD2	TRBV10-1	TRBJ2-1	CASSRGSAGGSNEQFF	TGCGCCAGCAGCCGGGGGTCAGCGGGAGGTTCGAATGAGCAGTTCTTC
NA	NA	TRBV7-8	TRBJ2-5	CASSPRLVSLRETQYF	TGTGCCAGCAGCCCCCGACTAGTTTCTTTGAGAGAGACCCAGTACTTC
NA	TRBD2	TRBV9	TRBJ2-5	CASSVDSGRGETQYF	TGTGCCAGCAGCGTAGACAGCGGGAGGGGAGAGACCCAGTACTTC
NA	NA	TRBV2	TRBJ1-1	CASKRGMDLSGEAFF	TGTGCCAGCAAGCGGGGGATGGACCTATCGGGTGAAGCTTTCTTT
NA	TRBD2	TRBV5-4	TRBJ2-3	CASSRGTSQADTQYF	TGTGCCAGCAGCCGAGGGACTAGTCAGGCAGATACGCAGTATTTT
NA	NA	TRBV6-5	TRBJ2-1	CASSYAVNNEQFF	TGTGCCAGCAGTTACGCAGTAAACAATGAGCAGTTCTTC
NA	NA	TRBV18	TRBJ2-1	CASSLTISQYNEQFF	TGTGCCAGCTCATTGACTATTAGCCAATACAATGAGCAGTTCTTC
NA	NA	TRBV7-9	TRBJ2-3	CASRPRDTSTDTQYF	TGTGCCAGCAGACCCCGGGACACTAGCACAGATACGCAGTATTTT
NA	TRBD1	TRBV30	TRBJ2-1	CAWSGQQGNYNEQFF	TGTGCCTGGAGTGGGCAACAGGGGAACTACAATGAGCAGTTCTTC
NA	NA	TRBV11-2	TRBJ2-1	CASSLSLAPSNEQFF	TGTGCCAGCAGCTTATCTTTAGCGCCTAGCAATGAGCAGTTCTTC
NA	NA	TRBV6-1	TRBJ2-5	CASSETKDVVETQYF	TGTGCCAGCAGTGAGACTAAGGACGTAGTAGAGACCCAGTACTTC
few	NA	TRBV6-5	TRBJ2-2	CASTPSGQNTGELFF	TGTGCCAGCACTCCCTCGGGACAGAACACCGGGGAGCTGTTTTTT
NA	NA	TRBV19	TRBJ1-3	CASSRGLTWGFSGNTIYF	TGTGCCAGTAGTAGGGGACTAACGTGGGGGTTCTCTGGAAACACCATATATTTT